Listed below are T cell receptor beta chains from one sample, sequenced in a study of T cells after posttransplantation cyclophosphamide. TCRdb's table, derived via immunoSEQ multiplex PCR, lists solely in-frame clones and lacks some. Recorded here are tens of thousands of clones, none singletons. Sequenced material: PBMCs. The receptors originated from a woman aged 60 to 75 in good health, CMV-negative, and a related stem cell transplant donor. Both conserved end residues are part of each CDR3. A D gene is named only where the DNA matches it firmly. Not all rows give a size; the values are once, few, many and, for expanded clones, a class.

>.|TRBD2|TRBV4-3|TRBJ2-5
CASSQDWGGGAGETQYF
TGCGCCAGCAGCCAAGATTGGGGCGGGGGGGCCGGAGAGACCCAGTACTTC
>.|TRBD1|TRBV27|TRBJ2-6
CASTLLPPGTGRYFGANVLTF
TGTGCCAGCACTCTCCTTCCTCCCGGGACAGGCCGGTATTTTGGGGCCAACGTCCTGACTTTC
>many|.|TRBV19|TRBJ2-5
CASSISGMETQYF
TGTGCCAGTAGTATTTCGGGTATGGAGACCCAGTACTTC
>many|.|TRBV7-9|TRBJ2-1
CASSLPGSSNEQFF
TGTGCCAGCAGCTTACCAGGTTCCTCGAATGAGCAGTTCTTC
>many|TRBD1|TRBV5-1|TRBJ2-5
CASSTRTGAETQYF
TGCGCCAGCAGCACCCGGACAGGCGCGGAGACCCAGTACTTC
>many|TRBD1|TRBV9|TRBJ1-2
CASSPRTGLTNYGYTF
TGTGCCAGCAGCCCTCGGACAGGGCTGACTAACTATGGCTACACCTTC
>many|.|TRBV7-2|TRBJ1-2
CASSLGGFGDGYTF
TGTGCCAGCAGCTTAGGAGGGTTTGGGGATGGCTACACCTTC
>many|.|TRBV6-6|TRBJ2-7
CASTRGTSGAYEQYF
TGTGCCAGCACCCGTGGGACTTCGGGGGCCTACGAGCAGTACTTC
>many|.|TRBV19|TRBJ2-7
CASSIGHAGEQYF
TGTGCCAGTAGTATTGGTCACGCAGGGGAGCAGTACTTC
>few|.|TRBV28|TRBJ2-2
CASIPRLGKGNTGELFF
TGTGCCAGCATTCCCAGACTCGGCAAAGGGAACACCGGGGAGCTGTTTTTT
>many|.|TRBV7-9|TRBJ2-2
CASREQGTLSTGELFF
TGTGCCAGTAGGGAGCAGGGGACATTGAGCACCGGGGAGCTGTTTTTT
>.|.|TRBV7-9|TRBJ2-7
CASSPGVISYEQYF
TGTGCCAGCAGCCCAGGGGTAATTTCCTACGAGCAGTACTTC
>few|TRBD1|TRBV5-1|TRBJ2-7
CASSSHRDRTYEQYF
TGCGCCAGCAGCTCACACCGGGACAGAACCTACGAGCAGTACTTC
>.|TRBD2|TRBV2|TRBJ2-7
CASTLGLAGGDSYEQYF
TGTGCCAGCACCCTAGGACTAGCGGGAGGGGATTCCTACGAGCAGTACTTC
>many|.|TRBV7-8|TRBJ2-1
CASSLPRSHNEQFF
TGTGCCAGCAGCTTACCCAGGTCTCACAATGAGCAGTTCTTC
>many|.|TRBV28|TRBJ2-7
CASSDPRGISYEQYF
TGTGCCAGCAGTGATCCCCGGGGGATTTCCTACGAGCAGTACTTC
>few|TRBD2|TRBV29-1|TRBJ2-2
CSVRMGLAGAGTGELFF
TGCAGCGTACGAATGGGACTAGCGGGAGCTGGGACCGGGGAGCTGTTTTTT
>many|TRBD2|TRBV6-5|TRBJ2-1
CASSPSGSPYNEQFF
TGTGCCAGCAGCCCTAGCGGGAGCCCCTACAATGAGCAGTTCTTC
>.|TRBD1|TRBV9|TRBJ2-3
CASSVEGTGTDTQYF
TGTGCCAGCAGCGTAGAGGGGACAGGGACAGATACGCAGTATTTT
>many|.|TRBV9|TRBJ1-1
CASSVEGVSTEAFF
TGTGCCAGCAGCGTAGAGGGGGTAAGCACTGAAGCTTTCTTT
>many|.|TRBV28|TRBJ1-1
CATGGIRDTEAFF
TGTGCCACCGGGGGGATAAGAGACACTGAAGCTTTCTTT
>medium-sized|.|TRBV4-3|TRBJ1-1
CASSLRGYTEAFF
TGCGCCAGCAGCCTAAGGGGGTACACTGAAGCTTTCTTT
>many|TRBD2|TRBV6-1|TRBJ2-2
CASSGLAGGNTGELFF
TGTGCCAGCAGTGGACTAGCGGGGGGGAACACCGGGGAGCTGTTTTTT
>many|.|TRBV4-1|TRBJ1-2
CASSQPLVRGRGYGYTF
TGCGCCAGCAGCCAACCCCTGGTCAGGGGCCGTGGCTATGGCTACACCTTC
>few|.|TRBV30|TRBJ1-2
CAWSVGSGHYGYTF
TGTGCCTGGAGTGTAGGCAGTGGGCACTATGGCTACACCTTC
>.|TRBD2|TRBV2|TRBJ2-5
CASSEERGGLKTQYF
TGTGCCAGCAGTGAAGAGCGGGGGGGCCTAAAGACCCAGTACTTC
>many|TRBD1|TRBV18|TRBJ1-1
CASSLRHPGQGTANTEAFF
TGTGCCAGCTCGCTAAGGCACCCGGGACAGGGGACAGCGAACACTGAAGCTTTCTTT
>many|.|TRBV2|TRBJ2-2
CASGPLNTGELFF
TGTGCCAGCGGGCCCCTGAACACCGGGGAGCTGTTTTTT
>many|TRBD1|TRBV5-1|TRBJ2-5
CASSLSPGGPETQYF
TGCGCCAGCAGCCTCTCTCCAGGGGGACCGGAGACCCAGTACTTC
>many|.|TRBV6-6|TRBJ1-1
CASSLTVNTEAFF
TGTGCCAGCAGTTTGACAGTGAACACTGAAGCTTTCTTT
>many|TRBD1|TRBV5-1|TRBJ2-1
CASSLAGTGTSEQFF
TGCGCCAGCAGCTTGGCCGGGACAGGGACGAGTGAGCAGTTCTTC
>many|TRBD1|TRBV6-5|TRBJ2-2
CASSYLTGVGGELFF
TGTGCCAGCAGTTACCTGACAGGGGTGGGCGGGGAGCTGTTTTTT
>many|.|TRBV19|TRBJ2-7
CASGRSGSTYEQYF
TGTGCCAGTGGGAGAAGCGGGTCTACCTACGAGCAGTACTTC
>many|TRBD1|TRBV10-3|TRBJ2-3
CAIRVIWDSQDTQYF
TGTGCCATCAGGGTAATATGGGACAGTCAAGATACGCAGTATTTT
>many|TRBD1|TRBV6-6|TRBJ2-1
CASSTARGQGPNEQFF
TGTGCCAGCAGTACGGCGCGGGGACAGGGACCTAATGAGCAGTTCTTC
>few|.|TRBV7-6|TRBJ2-2
CASKGGLSSRELFF
TGTGCCAGCAAGGGCGGACTCTCTAGCAGGGAGCTGTTTTTT
>.|.|TRBV2|TRBJ2-7
CAGGPPYEQYF
TGTGCCGGCGGGCCCCCCTACGAGCAGTACTTC